This T cell receptor (beta chain) was identified in a study of OX40 agonist ivuxolimab in advanced cancers. Study-level points and caveats: Individuals who were partial responders at 0.1-3.0 mg/kg had clonal expansion that ranked among the lowest. Fewer expanded clones were found on average in CD4+ than in CD8+ T cells.

CDR1 and CDR2 (germline): KGHSH, LQKENI. Deletions cut 8 bases from V and 1 base from J, with 11 bases between. The CDR3 is made up of 13 amino acids. About this clone itself: Its specificity is not known.

Patients were ineligible given autoimmune disease history or systemic immunosuppression. Measured with immunoSEQ multiplex PCR; TCRdb has only the in-frame clones, and not every one. Of approximately 84,000 clones listed, approximately 86% are singletons. This receptor was taken from an adult with an advanced solid tumor such as melanoma, head and neck, liver or kidney cancer. The sample was CD4+ or CD8+ T cells sorted from blood, taken in a trial of the OX40 agonist ivuxolimab. This chain connects TRBV18 to TRBJ1-1; D unresolved. In DNA form, the CDR3 reads TGTGCCAGCCTTTGGAGGGAGAACACTGAAGCTTTCTTT. Protein product: CASLWRENTEAFF.